This T cell receptor (beta chain) was captured by sequencing in a study of beta chain features in type 1 diabetes. The isolated RNA, all of it, was reverse transcribed, so expressed TCRB transcripts were what got sequenced. Clones were read by immunoSEQ multiplex PCR, and TCRdb kept only the in-frame ones, dropping some. The table lists 900,000 or so clones, 15% to 20% of them singletons, with about 0.025% in the top ten. Trimming took 2 bases from V and 5 from J, leaving 9 bases between them. The germline V gene encodes CDR1 MGHDK and CDR2 SYGVNS. The CDR3 runs 14 residues. The material sequenced was naive CD4+ T cells from blood. The chain uses TRBV25-1 and TRBJ2-2; D is perhaps TRBD1 (6 bases). The receptor's source is a young woman in good health. CDR3 region: CASSELGGTGELFF. In nucleotides, the CDR3 is TGTGCCAGCAGTGAACTAGGGGGAACCGGGGAGCTGTTTTTT.